In its sample, the clone carrying this T cell receptor beta chain was seen once. As handled by the study authors: Estimated nucleated cell counts came from reference gene primer amplification. Sequencing was performed with immunoSEQ multiplex PCR; in TCRdb, only in-frame clones are kept and a portion is missing. V and J calls plus clone size are reproduced from that table; the DNA served to infer D and trimming. The sample records roughly 340,000 clones, 89% being singletons. This sample stems from a study of blood T cell repertoires in COVID-19. Study-level background: Acute-phase and convalescent COVID-19 samples originated in the United States, Italy and Spain. T cells, B-cell-depleted T cells, or PBMCs supplied cDNA or gDNA.

Seattle participants joined during active infection and were tracked over time. The CDR3 runs to 14 residues. Germline lookup yields CDR1 SNHLY and CDR2 FYNNEI. The V gene end was trimmed by 7 bases and the J gene end by 0 bases; junction bases not matched to a gene: 5. What was sequenced was peripheral blood. V is TRBV2 and J is TRBJ1-1; 7 nucleotides agree with TRBD1. The clonotype originates from a woman aged 25-40 years with COVID-19, enrolled during active disease. Here the CDR3 reads CASKAGGMNTEAFF. CDR3 bases: TGTGCCAGCAAGGCAGGGGGAATGAACACTGAAGCTTTCTTT.